This T cell receptor beta chain was recorded in a study of shared clonotypes between healthy human individuals. Sequencing used immunoSEQ multiplex PCR; TCRdb keeps in-frame clones, though not all of them. Of under 2,500,000 clones detected, approximately 96% appear once; the ten largest clones hold approximately 0.13%. Findings and limits, study-wide: For sorted subsets, rarefaction showed incomplete sequencing despite large depth. Sample collection involved blood only; tissue repertoires are likely different.

This clone was recorded only once. Its target is unknown. Germline V gene data show CDR1 as SGHRS and CDR2 as YFSETQ. This CDR3 is built from 15 residues. Germline trimming cut 0 bases from V and 5 bases from J; bases unmatched to any gene: 3. Sequenced: naive CD4+ T cells sorted from blood. As for subset: CD45RA+ positively selected. The receptor was isolated from a man younger than 35 in good health. The V gene is TRBV5-1, the J gene TRBJ2-7; 12 bases are shared with TRBD2. The CDR3 bases are TGCGCCAGCAGCTTGGCCGGACTAGCGGGACACGAGCAGTACTTC. Translating it yields CASSLAGLAGHEQYF.